This T cell receptor (beta chain) was obtained from a study of Tregs in tolerant kidney transplant recipients. Comment on this clone: Antigen: not known.

CD4+CD25+CD127- Tregs, CD4+CD25- non-Tregs, CD4 and CD8 cells were sorted. Libraries were prepared by immunoSEQ multiplex PCR; TCRdb keeps only in-frame clonotypes and omits some of them. Of some 250,000 clones listed, approximately 83% are singletons. Overall study results and limits: Validation in larger populations is needed because few patients were studied. The most relevant donor-specific Treg TCRbeta repertoire apparently came from expansion with activated donor B cells. Biological reproducibility was not directly addressed, but technical replication error appeared minimal.

The CDR3 length is 13 residues. V was clipped by 9 bases and J by 2 bases, with 14 bases between them. The germline CDR1 and CDR2 sequences are SNHLY and FYNNEI. This sequence joins TRBV2 and TRBJ2-7, with D uncertain. Material: CD4+ T cells from blood. This receptor was identified in a human donor in good health. The chain's CDR3 is CASGVGRTYEQYF. CDR3 bases: TGTGCCAGTGGGGTAGGACGGACCTACGAGCAGTACTTC. The full variable domain, in which reference TRBV2 and TRBJ2-7 provide the parts outside the CDR3, is EPEVTQTPSHQVTQMGQEVILRCVPISNHLYFYWYRQILGQKVEFLVSFYNNEISEKSEIFDDQFSVERPDGSNFTLKIRSTKLEDSAMYFCASGVGRTYEQYFGPGTRLTVT.